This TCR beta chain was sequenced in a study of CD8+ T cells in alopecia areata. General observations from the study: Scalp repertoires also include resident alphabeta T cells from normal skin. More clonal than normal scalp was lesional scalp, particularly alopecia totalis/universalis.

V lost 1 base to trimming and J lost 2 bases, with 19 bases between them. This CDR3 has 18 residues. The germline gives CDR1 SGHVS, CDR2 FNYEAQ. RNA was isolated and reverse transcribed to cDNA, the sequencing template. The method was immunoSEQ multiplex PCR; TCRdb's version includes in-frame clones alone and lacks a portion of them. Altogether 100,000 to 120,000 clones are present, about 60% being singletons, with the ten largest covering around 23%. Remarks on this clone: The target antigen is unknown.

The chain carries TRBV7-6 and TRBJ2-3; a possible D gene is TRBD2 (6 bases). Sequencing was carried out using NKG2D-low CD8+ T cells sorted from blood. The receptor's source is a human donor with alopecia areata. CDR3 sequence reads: CASSLERAGREDTDTQYF. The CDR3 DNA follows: TGTGCCAGCAGCTTAGAGAGGGCGGGGCGGGAAGACACAGATACGCAGTATTTT.